This T cell receptor beta chain was sequenced during a study of blood T cell repertoires in COVID-19. Study context: COVID-19 samples, acute and convalescent, were from the United States, Italy and Spain.

V gave up 10 bases and J gave up 4 bases; unmatched junction bases: 3. The length of the CDR3 is 13 residues. Original handling: The assay estimated nucleated cells by amplifying reference gene primers. This table comes from immunoSEQ multiplex PCR, and its TCRdb copy is limited to in-frame clones, with some not included. That table gives V, J and clone size, and the DNA gave D and trimming. The profile shows approximately 210,000 clones, 81% of them singletons. Individuals aged roughly 18 to 100 years were recruited from 24 US areas. Clinical history as reported by participants underpinned cohort assignment.

The genes are TRBV12-3 or TRBV12-4 and TRBJ2-2; TRBD1 matches 10 bases. This clonotype was obtained from a woman between 50 and 59 years old with acute COVID-19. Sequencing was performed on PBMCs or T cells enriched from blood (not recorded which). CDR3 sequence: CAIGQGGTGELFF. CDR3 nucleotide sequence: TGTGCCATCGGACAGGGGGGCACCGGGGAGCTGTTTTTT.